These T cell receptor beta chains were read from a single sample in a study of cytomegalovirus exposure and HLA in healthy donors. Sequenced by immunoSEQ multiplex PCR; TCRdb stores in-frame clones only, minus some. Of about 150,000 clones detected, about 81% appear once; the ten largest clones hold more than 6.5%. The sequencing input was PBMCs. The receptors here all came from a man aged 30 to 39 in good health and CMV-seronegative. Each CDR3 is given with its conserved first and last residue. The order of the fields is D gene, V gene, J gene, clone size, CDR3 DNA, CDR3 protein. D genes are given only for firm matches. A row's size may be missing; if present it is once, few, many or a size class.

>-|TRBV5-1|TRBJ1-1|-
TGCGCCAGCAATAGCGGCTCCCCGAACACTGAAGCTTTCTTT
CASNSGSPNTEAFF
>TRBD1|TRBV10-3|TRBJ2-5|few
TGTGCCATCAGTGGGAATATAGACAGGGGCCAAGAGACCCAGTACTTC
CAISGNIDRGQETQYF
>TRBD2|TRBV5-1|TRBJ2-7|-
TGCGCCAGCAGCTTGGTAGGGCTAGCGGTCTCCTACGAGCAGTACTTC
CASSLVGLAVSYEQYF
>-|TRBV28|TRBJ2-7|-
TGTGCCAGCAGTTCTACTCCAACCTACGAGCAGTACTTC
CASSSTPTYEQYF
>TRBD1|TRBV6-1|TRBJ1-2|-
TGTGCCAGCAACGCCGGACAGGCCGCTTTGTATGGCTACACCTTC
CASNAGQAALYGYTF
>TRBD1|TRBV7-9|TRBJ1-5|-
TGTGCCAGCAGCTCAACAGGGGCCTATCAGCCCCAGCATTTT
CASSSTGAYQPQHF
>TRBD1|TRBV6-1|TRBJ1-5|-
TGTGCCAGCAATGGACAGGGGGCTGATCAGCCCCAGCATTTT
CASNGQGADQPQHF
>TRBD2|TRBV19|TRBJ2-7|-
TGTGCCAGTAGCTTATTCGGGACTAGCGGGAGCTCCTACGAGCAGTACTTC
CASSLFGTSGSSYEQYF
>TRBD2|TRBV5-4|TRBJ2-2|-
TGTGCCAGCAGCTTGGGCGGACTAGCGTGGCCTACCGGGGAGCTGTTTTTT
CASSLGGLAWPTGELFF
>TRBD1|TRBV2|TRBJ2-4|-
TGTGCCAGCAGTGAGGGACAGGGAGACACTCAGTACTTC
CASSEGQGDTQYF
>-|TRBV5-1|TRBJ2-2|-
TGCGCCAGCAGCTCGATACCACAGGGATCTATTACCGGGGAGCTGTTTTTT
CASSSIPQGSITGELFF
>-|TRBV5-5|TRBJ1-1|few
TGTGCCAGCAGCTTGGCGGGGAGTCCTGAAGCTTTCTTT
CASSLAGSPEAFF
>-|TRBV28|TRBJ1-6|-
TGTGCCAGCAGCAATTATTCACCCCTCCACTTT
CASSNYSPLHF
>-|TRBV28|TRBJ1-2|-
TGTGCCAGCAGTTTAGAGGGATTTGGATATGGCTACACCTTC
CASSLEGFGYGYTF
>TRBD1|TRBV2|TRBJ2-7|-
TGTGCCGGCCAGGACAGGGTGGACGAGCAGTACTTC
CAGQDRVDEQYF
>TRBD2|TRBV7-8|TRBJ2-5|-
TGTGCCAGCAGAGGACTAGCGGGGGAACAAGAGACCCAGTACTTC
CASRGLAGEQETQYF
>TRBD2|TRBV19|TRBJ2-5|-
TGTGCCAGTAGTAGAGTAGCGGGAGTACCCCAAGAGACCCAGTACTTC
CASSRVAGVPQETQYF
>TRBD1|TRBV9|TRBJ1-2|few
TGTGCCAGCAGCGTAACAGGGGGCGACTATGGCTACACCTTC
CASSVTGGDYGYTF
>TRBD2|TRBV10-3|TRBJ2-2|-
TGTGCCATCAGTGCCACGGGGGGGCTAGCCGGGGAGCTGTTTTTT
CAISATGGLAGELFF
>TRBD2|TRBV5-4|TRBJ2-7|-
TGTGCCAGCAGCAGGACTAGCGGGGGGACCTACGAGCAGTACTTC
CASSRTSGGTYEQYF
>TRBD1|TRBV5-1|TRBJ1-1|few
TGCGCCAGCAGCCCTACCTCAGGGGGCACTGAAGCTTTCTTT
CASSPTSGGTEAFF
>-|TRBV18|TRBJ1-1|-
TGTGCCAGCTCACCATTGGGGCGAAGCCTGAACACTGAAGCTTTCTTT
CASSPLGRSLNTEAFF
>TRBD1|TRBV5-6|TRBJ2-4|-
TGTGCCAGCAGCCGTGACAGGGGGTGGAACATTCAGTACTTC
CASSRDRGWNIQYF
>TRBD1|TRBV7-3|TRBJ1-5|few
TGTGCCAGCAGCACCACCGGGACAGGGGCTTATAGCAATCAGCCCCAGCATTTT
CASSTTGTGAYSNQPQHF
>TRBD2|TRBV6-5|TRBJ2-1|-
TGTGCCAGTCTTCAGCCCGGGACTAGAGATCGGCCGTTCTTC
CASLQPGTRDRPFF
>TRBD1|TRBV7-8|TRBJ2-1|-
TGTGCCAGCAGCATCCGGGACAGGGAAACCTACAATGAGCAGTTCTTC
CASSIRDRETYNEQFF
>-|TRBV5-4|TRBJ2-7|-
TGTGCCAGCAGCTCCGAAGGATTTGACAGATCCTACGAGCAGTACTTC
CASSSEGFDRSYEQYF
>-|TRBV7-3|TRBJ2-1|-
TGTGCCAGCAGCTTATTGTCGTGGGGGGAATTCTACAATGAGCAGTTCTTC
CASSLLSWGEFYNEQFF
>TRBD2|TRBV18|TRBJ2-7|-
TGTGCCAGCTCACCACGGGCGCGGGAGGAAGAGCAGTACTTC
CASSPRAREEEQYF
>TRBD1|TRBV28|TRBJ1-2|-
TGTGCCAGCAGCCTAGGGACAGGGGGCTATGGCTACACCTTC
CASSLGTGGYGYTF
>-|TRBV6-1|TRBJ1-5|-
TGTGCCAGCAGTGAAGGCCGAACTCGGGGCAATCAGCCCCAGCATTTT
CASSEGRTRGNQPQHF
>-|TRBV29-1|TRBJ2-1|-
TGCAGCCTTTTGCGGGGCAGCGGGCGTCACAATGAGCAGTTCTTC
CSLLRGSGRHNEQFF
>-|TRBV4-2|TRBJ1-1|-
TGTGCCAGCAGCCAGTGGGAGATGGAAGCTTTCTTT
CASSQWEMEAFF
>-|TRBV4-1|TRBJ2-6|-
TGCGCCAGCAGCCAATATGGCACCTCTGGGGCCAACGGCCTGACTTTC
CASSQYGTSGANGLTF
>TRBD2|TRBV6-5|TRBJ2-7|-
TGTGCCAGCAGGAGTTACCGGGGGGATTACGAGCAGTACTTC
CASRSYRGDYEQYF
>-|TRBV25-1|TRBJ1-2|-
TGTGCCAGCAGCGAACTGGAGGGGATTCACTATGGCTACACCTTC
CASSELEGIHYGYTF
>TRBD2|TRBV6-5|TRBJ2-7|-
TGTGCCAGCAGTTATACAGCGGGGTCGAACTCCTACGAGCAGTACTTC
CASSYTAGSNSYEQYF
>TRBD1|TRBV27|TRBJ1-5|-
TGTGCCAGCAGCCCTGGACAGGGGTATCAGCCCCAGCATTTT
CASSPGQGYQPQHF
>-|TRBV30|TRBJ2-1|-
TGTGCCTGGACACGGGGGAACAATGAGCAGTTCTTC
CAWTRGNNEQFF
>-|TRBV27|TRBJ2-6|-
TGTGCCAGCAGTCCCGCACGTATGAGAACCTACTCTGGGGCCAACGTCCTGACTTTC
CASSPARMRTYSGANVLTF
>-|TRBV28|TRBJ2-7|few
TGTGCCAGCAGGACTACCCTCCTCTACGAGCAGTACTTC
CASRTTLLYEQYF
>TRBD2|TRBV7-8|TRBJ2-3|-
TGTGCCAGCAGCAGTTCGGGACTATATCTCTATTTT
CASSSSGLYLYF
>-|TRBV6-5|TRBJ1-5|-
TGTGCCAGCAGTTACTCGGGGAGGGTCGGTCAGCCCCAGCATTTT
CASSYSGRVGQPQHF
>-|TRBV6-5|TRBJ2-1|-
TGTGCCAGCGGAGCAGGGCTTTACAATGAGCAGTTCTTC
CASGAGLYNEQFF
>TRBD2|TRBV10-3|TRBJ2-3|once
TGTGCCACCGCAGCGGGGGGGACCACAGATACGCAGTATTTT
CATAAGGTTDTQYF